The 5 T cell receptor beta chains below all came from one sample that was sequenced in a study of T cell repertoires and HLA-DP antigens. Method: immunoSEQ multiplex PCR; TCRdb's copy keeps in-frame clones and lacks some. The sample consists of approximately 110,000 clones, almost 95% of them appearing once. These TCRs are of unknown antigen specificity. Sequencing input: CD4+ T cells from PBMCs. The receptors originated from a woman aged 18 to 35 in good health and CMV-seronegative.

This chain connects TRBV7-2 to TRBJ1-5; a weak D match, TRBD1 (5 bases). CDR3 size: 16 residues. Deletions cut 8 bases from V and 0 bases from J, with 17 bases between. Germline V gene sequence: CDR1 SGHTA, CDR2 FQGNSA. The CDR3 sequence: CASGEGSRNSNQPQHF. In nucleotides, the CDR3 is TGTGCCAGCGGAGAGGGGAGCCGTAATAGCAATCAGCCCCAGCATTTT.

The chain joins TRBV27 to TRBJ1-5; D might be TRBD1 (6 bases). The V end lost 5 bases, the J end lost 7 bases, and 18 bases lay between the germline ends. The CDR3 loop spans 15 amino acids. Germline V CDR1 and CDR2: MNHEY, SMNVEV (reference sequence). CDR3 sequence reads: CASSHRMGAGQPQHF. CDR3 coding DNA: TGTGCCAGCAGTCACCGGATGGGGGCCGGGCAGCCCCAGCATTTT.

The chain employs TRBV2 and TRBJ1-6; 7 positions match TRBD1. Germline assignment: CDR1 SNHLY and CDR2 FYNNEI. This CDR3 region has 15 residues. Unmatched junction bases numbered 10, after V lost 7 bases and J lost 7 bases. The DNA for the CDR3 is TGTGCCAGCAACCAAAGGACAGGCGGAAATTCACCCCTCCACTTT. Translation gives CASNQRTGGNSPLHF.

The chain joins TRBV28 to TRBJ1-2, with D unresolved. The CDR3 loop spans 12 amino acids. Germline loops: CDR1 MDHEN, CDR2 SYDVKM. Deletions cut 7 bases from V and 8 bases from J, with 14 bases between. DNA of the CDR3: TGTGCCAGCAATCCCTCGGGGAAGGGCTACACCTTC. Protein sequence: CASNPSGKGYTF.

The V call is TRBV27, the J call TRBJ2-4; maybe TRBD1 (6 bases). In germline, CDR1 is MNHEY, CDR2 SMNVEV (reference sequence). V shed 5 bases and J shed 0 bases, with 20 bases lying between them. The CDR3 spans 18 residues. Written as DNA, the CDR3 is TGTGCCAGCAGTCAACCGACAGGAGAAAGTATAGCCAAAAACATTCAGTACTTC. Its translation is CASSQPTGESIAKNIQYF.